The 5 T cell receptor beta chains in this list originate from one sample, sequenced in a study of early T cells in non-severe SARS-CoV-2 infection. TCRdb reprocessed the 5' RACE reads with MiXCR, giving one entry per CDR3 protein. Altogether fewer than 35,000 distinct CDR3 sequences are present, roughly 4.5% being singletons, with the ten largest covering approximately 10%. The material sequenced was whole blood. The receptor source for this set is an adult who was a healthcare worker with PCR-confirmed SARS-CoV-2 infection or an uninfected control (not recorded which).

This clonotype was seen repeatedly, ten times or more. V gene TRBV7-2 combines with J gene TRBJ2-3; D is unresolved. Per the germline V gene, CDR1 is SGHTA and CDR2 is FQGNSA. The CDR3 is 13 residues long. Deletions cut 5 bases from V and 6 bases from J, with 12 bases between. The CDR3 reads CASSVDLGDTQYF. In DNA form, the CDR3 reads TGTGCCAGCAGCGTCGACCTGGGGGATACGCAGTATTTT. The full variable domain, completed using reference TRBV7-2 and TRBJ2-3, is GAGVSQSPSNKVTEKGKDVELRCDPISGHTALYWYRQSLGQGLEFLIYFQGNSAPDKSGLPSDRFSAERTGGSVSTLTIQRTQQEDSAVYLCASSVDLGDTQYFGPGTRLTVL.

V is TRBV9 and J is TRBJ2-5; the D gene could be TRBD1 or TRBD2 (5 bases each). The CDR3 runs to 15 residues. Per germline, CDR1 SGDLS and CDR2 YYNGEE. V lost 1 base and J lost 2, with 12 bases in between. The chain's CDR3 is CASSVMGERQETQYF. CDR3 nucleotide sequence: TGTGCCAGCAGCGTAATGGGGGAGCGACAAGAGACCCAGTACTTC. Using reference TRBV9 and TRBJ2-5 for the parts outside the CDR3, the full variable domain is DSGVTQTPKHLITATGQRVTLRCSPRSGDLSVYWYQQSLDQGLQFLIQYYNGEERAKGNILERFSAQQFPDLHSELNLSSLELGDSALYFCASSVMGERQETQYFGPGTRLLVL.

This clonotype has a count of ten or more. J is TRBJ1-1 and V is TRBV7-9; 7 positions match TRBD1. CDR3 length equals 15 residues. The germline V gene encodes CDR1 SEHNR and CDR2 FQNEAQ (reference sequence). The V segment lost 3 bases and the J segment 7 bases; nucleotides outside the gene matches: 11. This chain's CDR3 is CASSFGQAGPIEAFF. The CDR3, as DNA: TGTGCCAGCAGCTTCGGACAGGCCGGCCCTATTGAAGCTTTCTTT.

This clonotype was counted many times. The chain employs TRBV7-2 and TRBJ1-1, with TRBD1 matching over 7 bases. CDR1 and CDR2 from the germline V gene are SGHTA and FQGNSA. This CDR3 has 14 amino acids. Unmatched junction bases numbered 5, after V lost 5 bases and J lost 2 bases. CDR3 nucleotide sequence: TGTGCCAGCAGCCAGGACAGGACCAACACTGAAGCTTTCTTT. Its translation: CASSQDRTNTEAFF.

This clonotype has at least ten counts. This chain links TRBV20-1 with TRBJ2-1; possible D gene TRBD1, 6 bases. Germline CDR1 and CDR2: DFQATT and SNEGSKA (reference sequence). Trimming pared 5 bases from V and 0 bases from J, leaving 23 bases between. CDR3 length: 18 residues. The CDR3, as DNA: TGCAGTGCTTTCTCCGGGACACCCTCCAAAGGCTCCTACAATGAGCAGTTCTTC. The encoded protein is CSAFSGTPSKGSYNEQFF.